These 20 T cell receptor beta chains share one sample of origin, sequenced in a study of human T cells and chemical hapten exposure. Documented time point: patch test 2, 6 weeks after DPC sensitization. The treatment: therapeutic diphenylcyclopropenone sensitization with weekly scalp DPC. Sequencing started from total RNA isolated from unfractionated whole blood. TCRdb redid the calling of the RACE reads with MiXCR, one entry per CDR3 protein. In the table there are about 42,000 distinct CDR3 sequences, approximately 10% of which are singletons. The source was whole blood, collected in connection with sensitization to the hapten diphenylcyclopropenone (DPC). Receptors originate from a woman in her 30s with alopecia areata. Some clones in this sample may be carry-over from other donors' samples.

The chain employs TRBV19 and TRBJ2-7; TRBD1 agrees at 7 bases. V gave up 5 bases and J gave up 4 bases; unmatched junction bases: 8. This CDR3 region has 14 residues. CDR1 LNHDA and CDR2 SQIVND come from the germline V gene (reference sequence). CDR3 protein: CASSGRDSLYEQYF. The DNA for the CDR3 is TGTGCCAGTAGTGGAAGGGACAGCTTATACGAGCAGTACTTC.

This clonotype has a handful of counts. The rearrangement uses TRBV6-2 or TRBV6-3 and TRBJ2-7, with TRBD1 identical over 8 bases. The CDR3 has 14 amino acids. V dropped 4 bases and J dropped 4; count of bases not matched to a gene: 6. The germline V gene has CDR1 MNHEY and CDR2 SVGEGT. This chain's CDR3 is CASSFRQGPYEQYF. As DNA, the CDR3 is TGTGCCAGCAGTTTCCGACAGGGGCCTTACGAGCAGTACTTC.

This clonotype was detected many times. V usage is TRBV12-3 or TRBV12-4 and J usage is TRBJ2-5; 11 bases match TRBD2. The CDR3 runs to 16 residues. Losses at the gene ends were 5 bases for V and 5 bases for J; bases not matched to a gene: 10. The CDR3 here is CASSPRLAGTEETQYF. CDR3 sequence (DNA): TGTGCCAGCAGTCCGCGACTAGCGGGGACGGAGGAGACCCAGTACTTC.

The chain has TRBV6-2 or TRBV6-3 and TRBJ2-3, with D possibly being TRBD2 (5 bases). This CDR3 comprises 18 residues. Germline loops: CDR1 MNHEY, CDR2 SVGEGT. V dropped 0 bases and J dropped 1 base, with 17 bases sitting between them. The CDR3 DNA reads TGTGCCAGCAGTTACTCCGCGGGCAACGCCCCTGGCACAGATACGCAGTATTTT. Residues: CASSYSAGNAPGTDTQYF.

V gene TRBV27 combines with J gene TRBJ2-2; possibly TRBD1 or TRBD2 for D (6 bases each). Germline values: CDR1 MNHEY, CDR2 SMNVEV (reference sequence). CDR3 length: 16 residues. Trimming stripped 7 bases from V and 4 bases from J, with 19 bases between. The CDR3 coding sequence is TGTGCCAGCACCGACCTGGGGGCGGGGTCCACCGGGGAGCTGTTTTTT. Its translation is CASTDLGAGSTGELFF.

Regarding this clonotype: One junction end does not reproduce the germline sequence, and a read error may be involved. DNA of the CDR3: TGTGCCAGCAGTTTTGGGAATTTACCCCTCCACTTT. Residues: CASSFGNLPLHF. The chain couples TRBV12-3 or TRBV12-4 to TRBJ1-6; D remains unclear. The CDR3 has 12 residues.

This clonotype came up a few times. The chain recombines TRBV6-5 with TRBJ1-2; D remains ambiguous. CDR1 and CDR2 (germline): MNHEY, SVGAGI. V lost 6 bases, J lost 4 bases, and 12 bases lay in between. The CDR3 loop spans 13 amino acids. The CDR3 sequence is CASSRTYGYGYTF. In DNA, the CDR3 is TGTGCCAGCAGCCGGACTTACGGCTATGGCTACACCTTC.

This clonotype has a count of ten or more. The V call is TRBV7-3, the J call TRBJ2-1; D unresolved. Germline V CDR1 and CDR2: SGHTA, FQGTGA. V lost 5 bases and J lost 13, with 15 bases in between. The CDR3 has 12 residues. CDR3 in DNA: TGTGCCAGCAGCCTAAGTGGTAAGGCCCAGTTCTTC. Translating it yields CASSLSGKAQFF.

This chain links TRBV7-2 with TRBJ1-6, with TRBD1 as a possible D gene (6 bases). V was shortened by 5 bases and J by 7 bases, with 12 bases between the two germline ends. There are 14 residues in the CDR3. Germline lookup yields CDR1 SGHTA and CDR2 FQGNSA. The CDR3 loop reads CASSADRLNSPLHF. For the CDR3, the DNA is TGTGCCAGCAGCGCCGACAGGTTGAATTCACCCCTCCACTTT. Based on the CDR3 plus reference TRBV7-2 and TRBJ1-6, the full variable domain is GAGVSQSPSNKVTEKGKDVELRCDPISGHTALYWYRQSLGQGLEFLIYFQGNSAPDKSGLPSDRFSAERTGGSVSTLTIQRTQQEDSAVYLCASSADRLNSPLHFGNGTRLTVT.

This clonotype turned up a few times. V gene TRBV28 combines with J gene TRBJ2-7, with 9 bases identical to TRBD2. CDR3 length equals 16 residues. The germline gives CDR1 MDHEN, CDR2 SYDVKM. After removal of 6 bases from V and 3 bases from J, the junction contained 12 bases not matched to a gene. The CDR3 sequence is CASRELDGRGGYEQYF. The CDR3 DNA reads as TGTGCCAGCAGAGAACTTGACGGGCGGGGGGGCTACGAGCAGTACTTC. Based on the CDR3 plus reference TRBV28 and TRBJ2-7, the full variable domain is DVKVTQSSRYLVKRTGEKVFLECVQDMDHENMFWYRQDPGLGLRLIYFSYDVKMKEKGDIPEGYSVSREKKERFSLILESASTNQTSMYLCASRELDGRGGYEQYFGPGTRLTVT.

This clonotype has more than one count but fewer than ten. J is TRBJ2-2 and V is TRBV7-9, with a weak D call TRBD2 (5 bases). From germline, CDR1 is SEHNR and CDR2 FQNEAQ (reference sequence). The V and J ends lost 4 bases and 6 bases respectively, with 9 bases between them. There are 13 residues in the CDR3. CDR3 coding DNA: TGTGCCAGCAGCTGGGCGGGTGCCGGGGAGCTGTTTTTT. It codes for CASSWAGAGELFF.

The sample holds a few counts of this clonotype. The genes are TRBV29-1 and TRBJ2-5; 9 nucleotides line up with TRBD2. The CDR3 consists of 15 residues. Germline V gene data show CDR1 as SQVTM and CDR2 as ANQGSEA. J lost 5 bases, V lost 2 bases, and 9 bases had no gene match. CDR3 in amino acids: CSVELAGMLGETQYF. As DNA, the CDR3 is TGCAGCGTTGAACTAGCGGGGATGCTGGGGGAGACCCAGTACTTC.

The chain carries TRBV6-2 or TRBV6-3 and TRBJ1-1; a possible D gene is TRBD1 (5 bases). V lost 2 bases and J lost 10, with 11 bases in between. The CDR3 has 12 residues. Germline-derived CDR1 and CDR2 are MNHEY and SVGEGT. The CDR3 DNA sequence: TGTGCCAGCAGTTACACCCGGAGGGGAGCTTTCTTT. It translates to CASSYTRRGAFF.

This rearrangement joins TRBV12-3 or TRBV12-4 to TRBJ1-4; D call uncertain. The CDR3 runs 14 residues. V lost 5 bases and J 7 bases, leaving 14 bases between the germline ends. The CDR3 protein is CASSPPPRGEKLFF. In nucleotides, the CDR3 is TGTGCCAGCAGTCCTCCACCCCGTGGTGAAAAACTGTTTTTT.

This clonotype was found many times. This chain links TRBV27 with TRBJ2-7; 8 nucleotides agree with TRBD1. The ends lost 7 bases at V and 2 bases at J; junction bases unmatched: 7. Germline loops: CDR1 MNHEY, CDR2 SMNVEV (reference sequence). This CDR3 is built from 14 residues. The CDR3 reads CASTPQGAPYEQYF. DNA for the CDR3: TGTGCCAGCACCCCCCAGGGGGCCCCCTACGAGCAGTACTTC.

This clonotype was counted a few times. This sequence joins TRBV10-3 and TRBJ2-2; D gene ambiguous. Germline values: CDR1 ENHRY, CDR2 SYGVKD. The CDR3 spans 15 residues. Trimming took off 3 bases at V and 5 bases at J, with 13 bases between the two ends. Written as DNA, the CDR3 is TGTGCCATCAGTGAAGGCGCCGGGCCGACCGGGGAGCTGTTTTTT. Translating gives CAISEGAGPTGELFF.

V usage is TRBV28 and J usage is TRBJ1-1; D perhaps matches TRBD1 (6 bases). CDR1 MDHEN and CDR2 SYDVKM come from the germline V gene. This CDR3 is 15 amino acids long. Trimming shortened V by 3 bases and J by 3 bases, and 14 bases separated the two germline ends. The CDR3 DNA follows: TGTGCCAGCAGTTTCCGGGACACCTTAGACACTGAAGCTTTCTTT. This sequence encodes CASSFRDTLDTEAFF. The full variable domain, rest sourced from reference TRBV28 and TRBJ1-1, is DVKVTQSSRYLVKRTGEKVFLECVQDMDHENMFWYRQDPGLGLRLIYFSYDVKMKEKGDIPEGYSVSREKKERFSLILESASTNQTSMYLCASSFRDTLDTEAFFGQGTRLTVV.

The chain uses TRBV19 and TRBJ2-7; maybe TRBD1 (6 bases). Looked up from germline, CDR1 is LNHDA and CDR2 is SQIVND (reference sequence). The CDR3 length is 14 residues. Trimming took off 0 bases at V and 2 bases at J, with 8 bases between the two ends. The CDR3 region has the DNA TGTGCCAGTAGTATAGAATACAGGGCCTACGAGCAGTACTTC. Its translation: CASSIEYRAYEQYF.

This clonotype was seen ten or more times. The V call is TRBV5-1, the J call TRBJ2-3, with D maybe TRBD2 (5 bases). Germline CDR1 is SGHRS and CDR2 is YFSETQ. V dropped 5 bases and J dropped 1 base, with 8 bases sitting between them. The CDR3 spans 13 residues. The chain's CDR3 is CASSILGTDTQYF. The CDR3 DNA reads TGCGCCAGCAGTATACTAGGCACAGATACGCAGTATTTT.

The V gene is TRBV18, the J gene TRBJ2-7, with a tentative D call TRBD2 (7 bases). Germline V gene sequence: CDR1 KGHSH, CDR2 LQKENI. Trimming removed 3 bases at V and 3 bases at J, with 15 bases between. This CDR3 is built from 15 residues. DNA for the CDR3: TGTGCCAGCTCACCGGGGTCGGGGGGCGTCTACGAGCAGTACTTC. As protein: CASSPGSGGVYEQYF. The whole variable domain, filled in from reference TRBV18 and TRBJ2-7, reads NAGVMQNPRHLVRRRGQEARLRCSPMKGHSHVYWYRQLPEEGLKFMVYLQKENIIDESGMPKERFSAEFPKEGPSILRIQQVVRGDSAAYFCASSPGSGGVYEQYFGPGTRLTVT.